What follows are 2 T cell receptor beta chains derived from one specimen sequenced in a study of T-cell memory formation after mild COVID-19. A single record per CDR3 protein comes from TCRdb applying MiXCR to the 5' RACE reads. The sample includes about 250,000 distinct CDR3 sequences, roughly 14% of them seen just once. The material sequenced was PBMCs or a T cell subset sorted from them (not recorded which). Receptors were obtained from an adult woman who had mild COVID-19 (a few samples of this study predate the infection). Cell type and time point are not known.

This clonotype was counted a few times. The chain joins TRBV24-1 to TRBJ2-6, with D tentatively TRBD1 or TRBD2 (5 bases each). Trimming stripped 1 base from V and 3 bases from J, with 9 bases between. The CDR3 extends over 16 amino acids. Germline V gene sequence: CDR1 KGHDR, CDR2 SFDVKD. This CDR3 is CATSDFKGSGANVLTF. CDR3 bases: TGTGCCACCAGTGATTTTAAGGGGAGTGGGGCCAACGTCCTGACTTTC.

This clonotype turned up a few times. The V call is TRBV7-2, the J call TRBJ2-3, with 9 bases that match TRBD2. CDR3 length equals 19 residues. Germline assignment: CDR1 SGHTA and CDR2 FQGNSA. V trimming: 5 bases; J trimming: 1 base; junction bases outside the gene matches: 16. CDR3 in amino acids: CASSNRGSGRSRGTDTQYF. CDR3 DNA sequence: TGTGCCAGCAGCAACCGAGGTAGCGGGAGATCAAGGGGCACAGATACGCAGTATTTT.